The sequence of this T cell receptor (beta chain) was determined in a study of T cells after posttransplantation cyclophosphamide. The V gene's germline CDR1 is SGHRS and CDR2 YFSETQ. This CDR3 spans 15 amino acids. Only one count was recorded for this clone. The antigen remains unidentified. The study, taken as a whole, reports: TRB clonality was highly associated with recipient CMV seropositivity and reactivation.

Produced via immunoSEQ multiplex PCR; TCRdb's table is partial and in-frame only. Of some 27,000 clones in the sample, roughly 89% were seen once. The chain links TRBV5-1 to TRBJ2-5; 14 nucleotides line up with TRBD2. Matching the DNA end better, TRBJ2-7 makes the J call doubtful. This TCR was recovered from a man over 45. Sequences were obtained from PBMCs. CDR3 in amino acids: CASSAGLAGAYEQYF. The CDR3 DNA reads TGCGCCAGCAGCGCGGGACTAGCGGGGGCCTACGAGCAGTACTTC.